Sequencing of this T cell receptor beta chain was carried out in a study of OX40 agonist ivuxolimab in advanced cancers. At the level of the study: The patients' treatment was ivuxolimab, an agonistic anti-OX40 (CD134) antibody. The dose of intravenous ivuxolimab that patients received every 2 weeks ranged from 0.01 to 10 mg/kg.

Study conclusions and caveats: CD8+ T cells showed, on average, more clonal expansion than CD4+ cells. Clones of CD4+ and CD8+ blood T cells grew by week 6 at doses of 0.1 to 3.0 mg/kg.

The CDR3 contains 15 residues. CDR1 LNHDA and CDR2 SQIVND come from the germline V gene (reference sequence). V dropped 1 base and J dropped 5 bases, with 11 bases sitting between them. TCRdb's table, derived via immunoSEQ multiplex PCR, lists solely in-frame clones and lacks some. The data contain around 17,000 clones, around nine tenths of them singletons. Points on this clone: Its target is not known.

The chain combines TRBV19 with TRBJ2-2; tentatively, D is TRBD1 (5 bases). This TCR derives from an adult with an advanced solid tumor such as melanoma, head and neck, liver or kidney cancer. This material consisted of CD4+ or CD8+ T cells sorted from blood, taken in a trial of the OX40 agonist ivuxolimab. CDR3 protein: CASSIGTSRTGELFF. CDR3 sequence (DNA): TGTGCCAGTAGTATAGGGACATCCAGGACCGGGGAGCTGTTTTTT.